The sequence of this T cell receptor (beta chain) was determined in a study of blood T cell repertoires in COVID-19. The wider study: Sites in the United States, Italy and Spain provided acute and convalescent COVID-19 samples. T cells, B-cell-depleted T cells, or PBMCs supplied cDNA or gDNA.

This CDR3 has 16 amino acids. Germline CDR1 MNHEY, CDR2 SMNVEV (reference sequence). The trim removed 5 bases at V and 0 bases at J, leaving 7 bases unmatched. As originally analysed: How many nucleated cells were present was estimated from reference gene primer amplification. Sequenced by immunoSEQ multiplex PCR; TCRdb stores in-frame clones only, minus some. V, J and clone size reflect that table, while D and trimming were determined from the DNA. The table includes about 130,000 clones, approximately 82% detected once. This TCR was sampled from a woman aged 45-60 years with acute or convalescent COVID-19. The rearrangement uses TRBV27 and TRBJ2-7; the match to TRBD2 covers 10 bases. Sequences were obtained from peripheral blood. CDR3 region: CASSLYSGGLSYEQYF. Here the CDR3 DNA reads TGTGCCAGCAGTCTATATAGCGGGGGGCTCTCCTACGAGCAGTACTTC.